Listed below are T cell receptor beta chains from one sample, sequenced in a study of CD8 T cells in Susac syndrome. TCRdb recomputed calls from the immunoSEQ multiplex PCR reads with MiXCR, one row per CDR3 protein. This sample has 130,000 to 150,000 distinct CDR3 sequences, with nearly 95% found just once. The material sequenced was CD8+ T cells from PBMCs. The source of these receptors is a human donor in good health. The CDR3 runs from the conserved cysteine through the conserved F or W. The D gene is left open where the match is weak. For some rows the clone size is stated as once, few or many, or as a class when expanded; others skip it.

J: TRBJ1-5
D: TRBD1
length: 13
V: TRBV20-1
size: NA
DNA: TGCAGTGCCCCCGGGACAGGGGATCAGCCCCAGCATTTT
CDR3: CSAPGTGDQPQHF

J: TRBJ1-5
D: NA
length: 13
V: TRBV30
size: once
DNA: TGTGCCTGGAGTCCGGACGGGGATCAGCCCCAGCATTTT
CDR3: CAWSPDGDQPQHF

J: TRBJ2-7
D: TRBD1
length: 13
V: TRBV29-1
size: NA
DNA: TGCAGCGTTGGGGACAGGGGCCCCTACGAGCAGTACTTC
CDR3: CSVGDRGPYEQYF

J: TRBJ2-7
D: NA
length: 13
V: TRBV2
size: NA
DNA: TGTGCCAGCAGTGAAAGGAGAAACTACGAGCAGTACTTC
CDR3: CASSERRNYEQYF

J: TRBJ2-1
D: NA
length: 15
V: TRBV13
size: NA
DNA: TGTGCCAGCAGCCCAAGCCGCTTAGCCTACAATGAGCAGTTCTTC
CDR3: CASSPSRLAYNEQFF

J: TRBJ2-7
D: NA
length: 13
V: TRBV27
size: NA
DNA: TGTGCCAGCAGCCGGGGGCAGGCCTACGAGCAGTACTTC
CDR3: CASSRGQAYEQYF

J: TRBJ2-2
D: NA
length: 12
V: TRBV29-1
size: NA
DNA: TGCAGCGTCGCTGGGTCCTCCGGGGAGCTGTTTTTT
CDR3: CSVAGSSGELFF

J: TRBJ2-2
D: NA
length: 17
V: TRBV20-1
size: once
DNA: TGCAGTGCTAGAGATCCCCCTAGCGCCTTGAACACCGGGGAGCTGTTTTTT
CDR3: CSARDPPSALNTGELFF

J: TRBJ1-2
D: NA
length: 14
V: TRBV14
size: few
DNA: TGTGCCAGCAGCCAAGAGGGCAGGAACTATGGCTACACCTTC
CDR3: CASSQEGRNYGYTF

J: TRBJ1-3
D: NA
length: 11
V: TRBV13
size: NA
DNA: TGTGCCAGCCGGACTGGAAACACCATATATTTT
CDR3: CASRTGNTIYF

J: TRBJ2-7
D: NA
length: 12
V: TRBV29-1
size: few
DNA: TGCAGCTACCAGACAGGCCCCTACGAGCAGTACTTC
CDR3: CSYQTGPYEQYF

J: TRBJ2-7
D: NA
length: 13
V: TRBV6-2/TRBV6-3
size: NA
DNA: TGTGCCAGCAGTGCGACTTCTCCCTACGAGCAGTACTTC
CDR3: CASSATSPYEQYF

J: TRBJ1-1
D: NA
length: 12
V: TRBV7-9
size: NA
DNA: TGTGCCAGCAGTCTGGGGGGGCCTGAAGCTTTCTTT
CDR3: CASSLGGPEAFF

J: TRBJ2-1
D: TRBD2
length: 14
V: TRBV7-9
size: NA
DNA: TGTGCCAGCAGCTTGGTAGCGGGTGACAATGAGCAGTTCTTC
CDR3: CASSLVAGDNEQFF

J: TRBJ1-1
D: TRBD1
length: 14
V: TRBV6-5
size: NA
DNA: TGTGCCAGCAGTACCGGGACAGGGTACACTGAAGCTTTCTTT
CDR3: CASSTGTGYTEAFF

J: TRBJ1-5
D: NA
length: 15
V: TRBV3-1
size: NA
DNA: TGTGCCAGCAGCGTCTCCCCGGATAGCAATCAGCCCCAGCATTTT
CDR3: CASSVSPDSNQPQHF

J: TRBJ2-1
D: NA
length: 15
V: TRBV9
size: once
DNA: TGTGCCAGCAGCGTATCCCCCGAGGGGTACAATGAGCAGTTCTTC
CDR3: CASSVSPEGYNEQFF

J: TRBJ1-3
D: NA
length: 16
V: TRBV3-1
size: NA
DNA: TGTGCCAGCAGCCAAGAATATAGTGGTGGAGGGTACACCATATATTTT
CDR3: CASSQEYSGGGYTIYF

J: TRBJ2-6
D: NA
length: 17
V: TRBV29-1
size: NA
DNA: TGCAGCGTTGAAGAATGGGGCGGTGTCTCTGGGGCCAACGTCCTGACTTTC
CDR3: CSVEEWGGVSGANVLTF

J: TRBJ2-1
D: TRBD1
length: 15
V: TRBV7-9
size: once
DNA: TGTGCCAGCAGCGCAGCCGGGACAGGGTACAATGAGCAGTTCTTC
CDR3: CASSAAGTGYNEQFF

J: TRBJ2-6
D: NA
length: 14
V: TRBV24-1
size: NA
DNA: TGTGCCACCAGTCCAACCTCTGGGGCCAACGTCCTGACTTTC
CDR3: CATSPTSGANVLTF

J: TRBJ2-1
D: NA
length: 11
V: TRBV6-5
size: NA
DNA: TGTGCCAGCAGTATGGGGGATGAGCAGTTCTTC
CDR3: CASSMGDEQFF

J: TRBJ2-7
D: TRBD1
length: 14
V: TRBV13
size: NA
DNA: TGTGCCAGCAGCCTTCAGGGGGTTCGATACGAGCAGTACTTC
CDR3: CASSLQGVRYEQYF